The present entry profiles one TCR beta chain with its context. Its cognate antigen has yet to be identified. No qualities accompany the bases; no much larger clone lies one base away. The sample belongs to a study of post-analysis software for immune sequencing data (dated by TCRdb to about 2015). As for the study more broadly: Disease courses on record covered relapsing-remitting, secondary progressive and progressive-relapsing multiple sclerosis, though some patients had no subtype annotation. The patient repertoires were compared against 11 previously published healthy control repertoires obtained from donors aged 6 to 25 years. A subset of samples was prepared in parallel using single-end sample barcoding, then pooled and co-amplified after Illumina adapter ligation. The study at large found these results: Significantly higher frequencies in patients than in controls were found for roughly 5 TRBV segments, including TRBV5-6, TRBV5-1 and TRBV20-1. The control group was slightly older than the multiple sclerosis patient group. Normalized Chao1 diversity was significantly lower in multiple sclerosis patients than controls, suggesting substantial peripheral T-cell clonal expansion. Direct clustering with F measure showed strong co-clustering of samples prepared in the same batch, prompting a batch-effect correction.

TCR beta repertoires were profiled from peripheral blood of approximately 13 young patients with multiple sclerosis to demonstrate the VDJtools post-analysis software. The multiple sclerosis patients were children and adolescents between roughly 6 and 17 years of age. The method was PCR. These reads were obtained on an Illumina HiSeq 2500. To reduce PCR and sequencing biases, unique molecular identifiers were built into the TCR beta cDNA libraries. Every 1 to 10 million input T cells yielded approximately 500,000 cDNA molecules, meaning each molecule approximated one T cell. The same protocol used for the earlier healthy control dataset was applied to prepare and sequence the patient libraries. Within a given batch, samples were prepared together, multiplexed and sequenced on the same HiSeq lane. Processing in the source paper ran as follows. Raw barcoded reads were processed with MIGEC, discarding single-read molecular identifier groups before consensus assembly and CDR3 extraction. Clonotype tables were post-analysed with VDJtools, normalizing diversity by down-sampling all datasets to the smallest sample size. To correct batch-related cross-sample contamination, repertoire overlap clustering matched CDR3 amino acid sequences but not nucleotide sequences. TCRdb reprocessed the public reads (quality trimming at Q25 with fastp, clone calling with MiXCR) and kept in-frame beta chains. Entries are consolidated by CDR3 protein sequence, retaining the most common genes and DNA. What appears here as the V and J calls and clone size reflects TCRdb's work, not the paper's. In this sample the table shows roughly 650,000 distinct CDR3 sequences, roughly three fifths of which occur a single time. The ten largest make up 10% to 12% of the sample.

The germline V and J ends show losses of 5 bases and 5 bases respectively, and no gene match explains 6 bases of the junction. The CDR3 covers 14 residues, taking in both the cysteine and the phenylalanine. CDR3 DNA only is kept here, 42 bases in frame from base 1. Sequences were obtained from blood. The clonotype was recovered from a girl aged 2 to 9 with multiple sclerosis. The V gene is TRBV12-3 or TRBV12-4 and the J gene is TRBJ1-1, and 9 junction bases match TRBD1. The DNA sequence reads TGTGCCAGCAGTCTACAGGGGGCCGAAACTGAAGCTTTCTTT. It translates as CASSLQGAETEAFF.